The rows below give T cell receptor beta chains drawn from one sample of a study of molecular identifiers for immune sequencing clone quantification. TCRdb redid the calling of the PCR reads with MiXCR, one entry per CDR3 protein. This table has roughly 630,000 distinct CDR3 sequences, 25% appearing once. Material: naive CD8+ T cells from blood, with Jurkat cell RNA spiked in. The receptors shown here come from a human donor in good health. Some libraries in this study had Jurkat cell RNA spiked in. CDR3s include the opening cysteine and the closing phenylalanine or tryptophan. D genes are given only for firm matches. Not every row has a clone size; where given, it reads once, few, many or a size class.

d_call	v_call	clone_size	j_call	cdr3_nt	cdr3_aa
TRBD2	TRBV6-2/TRBV6-3	many	TRBJ2-3	TGTGCCAGCAGTTCCCTCAGCGGGGGCATACGCACAGATACGCAGTATTTT	CASSSLSGGIRTDTQYF
-	TRBV9	-	TRBJ2-5	TGTGCCAGCAGCGTAGAGGACTACCCAGGGACCCAGTACTTC	CASSVEDYPGTQYF
-	TRBV7-9	many	TRBJ2-5	TGTGCCAGCAGCTTCCAGGCCGACCAAGAGACCCAGTACTTC	CASSFQADQETQYF
TRBD2	TRBV5-4	many	TRBJ2-7	TGTGCCAGCAGGCCCCACGGGGGGGCTAAGGAGCAGTACTTC	CASRPHGGAKEQYF
-	TRBV6-2/TRBV6-3	many	TRBJ1-5	TGTGCCAGCAGTTACATAGAAACCGATCAGCCCCAGCATTTT	CASSYIETDQPQHF
TRBD2	TRBV28	-	TRBJ2-5	TGTGCCAGCAGTTTTAGGCTAGCGGGATTTCTAGAGACCCAGTACTTC	CASSFRLAGFLETQYF
-	TRBV25-1	many	TRBJ2-1	TGTGCCAGCAGCCTAACCCTCAATGAGCAGTTCTTC	CASSLTLNEQFF
TRBD1	TRBV12-3/TRBV12-4	many	TRBJ2-3	TGTGCCAGCAGTTTCGACAGGGGGCACACAGATACGCAGTATTTT	CASSFDRGHTDTQYF
-	TRBV6-5	few	TRBJ2-7	TGTGCCAGCAGTTATAAGACTTACTCCTACGAGCAGTACTTC	CASSYKTYSYEQYF
-	TRBV12-3/TRBV12-4	many	TRBJ2-3	TGTGCCAGCAGTTTAACTACCAGCACAGATACGCAGTATTTT	CASSLTTSTDTQYF
-	TRBV4-3	-	TRBJ2-1	TGCGCCAGCAGCCAAGATCTCGGCGGGGCCTACAATGGGCAGTTCTTC	CASSQDLGGAYNGQFF
-	TRBV27	-	TRBJ2-1	TGTGCCAGCAGTATAAATTACAATGAGCAGTTCTTC	CASSINYNEQFF
TRBD2	TRBV12-3/TRBV12-4	many	TRBJ2-3	TGTGCCAGCAGTCATAGCGGGGAAAGCACAGATACGCAGTATTTT	CASSHSGESTDTQYF
-	TRBV20-1	many	TRBJ1-3	TGCAGTGCTAGAGAGGAAGACTCTGGAAACACCATATATTTT	CSAREEDSGNTIYF
-	TRBV4-3	-	TRBJ2-1	TGCGCCAGCAGCCAATCTAGGACGACGTACAATGAGCAGTTCTTC	CASSQSRTTYNEQFF
TRBD1	TRBV6-2/TRBV6-3	-	TRBJ1-5	TGTGCCAGCAGCCGATCAGGGGGCGCAGGTCAGCCCCAGCATTTT	CASSRSGGAGQPQHF
-	TRBV7-8	once	TRBJ2-3	TGTGCCAGCAGCCTCGATGTTCAGGCGGCCCCCGCTACGCAGTATTTT	CASSLDVQAAPATQYF
TRBD1	TRBV4-2	many	TRBJ1-1	TGTGCCAGCAGGACGGACAGGGGAGGACCAATGAACACTGAAGCTTTCTTT	CASRTDRGGPMNTEAFF
-	TRBV6-1	-	TRBJ2-5	TGTGCCAGCAGTGAAGAGTGGGGCTCCATTGAGACCCAGTACTTC	CASSEEWGSIETQYF
TRBD1	TRBV6-1	-	TRBJ1-5	TGTGCCAGCAGGGTGGACAGGGGGCAAGGCAATCAGCCCCAGCATTTT	CASRVDRGQGNQPQHF
-	TRBV4-3	-	TRBJ2-3	TGCGCCAGCAGCCAAGCCCCAGGGTGCTTGACAGATACGCAGTATTTT	CASSQAPGCLTDTQYF
TRBD1	TRBV6-2/TRBV6-3	few	TRBJ2-1	TGTGCCAGCAGCCCCACAGGGGAGAATGAGCAGTTCTTC	CASSPTGENEQFF
TRBD1	TRBV24-1	-	TRBJ1-2	TGTGCCACCAGTGACGCAGGGGGCTATGGCTACACCTTC	CATSDAGGYGYTF
-	TRBV4-3	-	TRBJ2-7	TGCGCCAGCAGCCAAGATCTTGGGGGCTACGGGCAGTACTTC	CASSQDLGGYGQYF
TRBD1	TRBV20-1	many	TRBJ2-5	TGCAGTGCTCGGAACCGGGACAGGGGACAAGAGACCCAGTACTTC	CSARNRDRGQETQYF
TRBD1	TRBV20-1	many	TRBJ2-4	TGCAGTGCTAGTCAGGACAGGACGTTTAGACAAGCCAAAAACATTCAGTACTTC	CSASQDRTFRQAKNIQYF
-	TRBV12-5	-	TRBJ2-5	TGTGCTAGTGACTCTGAAGAGACCCAGTACTTC	CASDSEETQYF
-	TRBV19	-	TRBJ2-3	TGTGCCACTAGTATCCTCCCTGTAGCGGTAAGCACAGATACGCAGTATTTT	CATSILPVAVSTDTQYF
-	TRBV19	many	TRBJ1-2	TGTGCCAGTAGTTTCTCCGCGGACCACTATGGCTACACCTTC	CASSFSADHYGYTF
TRBD1	TRBV13	few	TRBJ2-7	TGTGCCACCGGGGAACCTACAGGGGCTGACGCCTACGAGCAGTACTTC	CATGEPTGADAYEQYF
-	TRBV7-9	few	TRBJ2-5	TGTGCCAGCAGCTTAGCGTTGGGTCCCGAAGAGTACTTC	CASSLALGPEEYF
TRBD1	TRBV27	-	TRBJ2-7	TGTGCCAGCAGTTCGTACCGGGACAGGGGTCCCTACGAGCAGTACTTC	CASSSYRDRGPYEQYF
TRBD2	TRBV13	-	TRBJ2-7	TGTGCCAGCAGCTTAGGGGCGGGAGGGCCTCCCGAGCAGTACTTC	CASSLGAGGPPEQYF
-	TRBV6-2/TRBV6-3	few	TRBJ2-6	TGTGCCAGCAGTTCCCGTATCGGGCCCGATCTATCTGGGGCCAACGTCCTGACTTTC	CASSSRIGPDLSGANVLTF
-	TRBV27	few	TRBJ1-2	TGTGCCAGCAGTTGGGACGGTGCCTATGGCTACACCTTC	CASSWDGAYGYTF
TRBD1	TRBV4-3	many	TRBJ2-7	TGCGCCAGCAGCCAAGGGACAGGGCCAGCTTACGAGCAGTACTTC	CASSQGTGPAYEQYF
-	TRBV18	few	TRBJ2-7	TGTGCCAGCTCCCCCCAGACGATGGCCCCTTACGAGCAGTACTTC	CASSPQTMAPYEQYF
-	TRBV29-1	many	TRBJ2-2	TGCAGCGTTGATCGCGGAACGAACACCGGGGAGCTGTTTTTT	CSVDRGTNTGELFF
-	TRBV28	few	TRBJ2-7	TGTGCCAGCAGTTCATCGGGACACTCAGAGCAGTACTTC	CASSSSGHSEQYF
-	TRBV3-1	-	TRBJ2-7	TGTGCCAGCAGCCAAGGAGGAGGGGGCGACGAGCAGTACTTC	CASSQGGGGDEQYF
-	TRBV29-1	many	TRBJ1-4	TGCAGCGTTGAAGAACCCCTTTGGCAAGGAAATGAAAAACTGTTTTTT	CSVEEPLWQGNEKLFF
TRBD1	TRBV6-5	many	TRBJ1-1	TGTGCCAGCACCTACGGACAGGGGTACACTGAAGCTTTCTTT	CASTYGQGYTEAFF
-	TRBV6-2/TRBV6-3	few	TRBJ1-1	TGTGCCAGCAGAGAGACTAAAACTGAAGCTTTCTTT	CASRETKTEAFF
TRBD2	TRBV20-1	few	TRBJ2-7	TGCAGTGCTAGTCGGGAGGGCCTTTCCTACGAGCAGTACTTC	CSASREGLSYEQYF
-	TRBV12-3/TRBV12-4	many	TRBJ1-5	TGTGCCAGCAGTTTAGTTCAGGATCAGCCCCAGCATTTT	CASSLVQDQPQHF